Below are 32 T cell receptor beta chains sequenced from a single sample in a study of sequential checkpoint blockade in melanoma. Data came from immunoSEQ multiplex PCR; TCRdb stores just in-frame clones and leaves some out. This sample carries more than 9,500 clones, 55% to 65% of them seen once, and the ten largest clones take around a quarter. Treatment indicated: randomized to nivolumab then ipilimumab (arm A) or the reverse (arm B). The source was CD8+ T cells sorted from blood (inferred from file names), collected from a patient given nivolumab and ipilimumab in sequence. These receptors all come from a human donor with melanoma.

This clone is labeled medium-sized (0.01 to 0.1%). The chain couples TRBV7-9 to TRBJ2-6, with TRBD2 matching 9 bases. V lost 5 bases and J lost 11; bases outside the gene matches: 16. Germline V gene data show CDR1 as SEHNR and CDR2 as FQNEAQ (reference sequence). The CDR3 extends over 17 amino acids. The CDR3 protein is CASSTDQIGLALHVLTF. DNA of the CDR3: TGTGCCAGCAGCACAGACCAAATTGGACTAGCGCTACACGTCCTGACTTTC.

The chain couples TRBV9 to TRBJ2-3, with no clear D. The V end was cut by 0 bases, the J end by 8 bases, with 10 bases between. The germline CDR1 and CDR2 sequences are SGDLS and YYNGEE. The CDR3 loop spans 13 amino acids. CDR3 DNA sequence: TGTGCCAGCAGCGTAGCTACGGGTGGTACGCAGTATTTT. Its protein is CASSVATGGTQYF.

CDR3 sequence reads: CASSPRQGSTYEQYF. CDR3 DNA: TGTGCCAGCAGCCCCAGACAGGGGTCTACCTACGAGCAGTACTTC. The rearrangement uses TRBV7-4 and TRBJ2-7, with 8 bases that match TRBD1. V shed 5 bases, J shed 2 bases, and the junction held 8 bases outside the gene matches. There are 15 residues in the CDR3. From germline, CDR1 is SGHVT and CDR2 SQSDAQ. The whole variable domain, filled in from reference TRBV7-4 and TRBJ2-7, reads GAGVSQSPRYKVAKRGRDVALRCDSISGHVTLYWYRQTLGQGSEVLTYSQSDAQRDKSGRPSGRFSAERPERSVSTLKIQRTEQGDSAVYLCASSPRQGSTYEQYFGPGTRLTVT.

The CDR3 loop reads CASSFGTGREQYF. CDR3 nucleotides: TGCGCCAGCAGCTTCGGGACAGGGAGAGAGCAGTACTTC. The V and J genes are TRBV5-1 and TRBJ2-7; 9 nucleotides match TRBD1. Germline V gene data show CDR1 as SGHRS and CDR2 as YFSETQ. Trimming cost V 2 bases and J 7 bases; bases outside gene matches: 4. The CDR3 loop spans 13 amino acids.

In this sample, this clone turned up a few times. This rearrangement joins TRBV30 to TRBJ1-3; D is undetermined. Germline CDR1 is GTSNPN and CDR2 is SVGIG (reference sequence). With 4 bases removed from V and 0 bases from J, the gap between germline ends came to 13 bases. CDR3 length: 15 amino acids. CDR3 in amino acids: CAWTMGEYSGNTIYF. In DNA, the CDR3 is TGTGCCTGGACCATGGGAGAATACTCTGGAAACACCATATATTTT.

The chain has TRBV6-5 and TRBJ2-1; maybe TRBD1 (5 bases). Trimming removed 6 bases at V and 3 bases at J, with 15 bases between. The CDR3 is 15 residues long. The germline gives CDR1 MNHEY, CDR2 SVGAGI. The CDR3 DNA follows: TGTGCCAGCAGCTTTACAGGAAGGAGCTACAATGAGCAGTTCTTC. It is translated as CASSFTGRSYNEQFF.

This chain joins TRBV19 and TRBJ2-7; 8 positions match TRBD1. V lost 7 bases to trimming and J lost 2 bases; unmatched junction nucleotides: 7. CDR1 and CDR2 (germline): LNHDA, SQIVND (reference sequence). The CDR3 has 14 residues. The CDR3 sequence: CASKIGQGPYEQYF. DNA of the CDR3: TGTGCCAGTAAAATAGGACAGGGACCCTACGAGCAGTACTTC.

The chain recombines TRBV7-3 with TRBJ2-2; 10 bases fit TRBD2. The junction had 7 bases not matched to a gene; V was cut back by 4 bases and J by 2 bases. Per the germline V gene, CDR1 is SGHTA and CDR2 is FQGTGA. The CDR3 extends over 17 amino acids. The chain's CDR3 is CASSYSGTSANTGELFF. The CDR3 coding sequence is TGTGCCAGCAGCTACTCCGGGACTAGCGCCAACACCGGGGAGCTGTTTTTT.

This chain connects TRBV7-8 to TRBJ2-5; possible D gene TRBD1, 6 bases. V was pared by 1 base and J by 2 bases, with 14 bases between. Germline V gene sequence: CDR1 SGHVS, CDR2 FQNEAQ. This CDR3 has 16 residues. DNA of the CDR3: TGTGCCAGCAGCTTAGATCCGCCAGGGGAACAAGAGACCCAGTACTTC. Protein sequence: CASSLDPPGEQETQYF.

The CDR3 DNA is TGCGCCAGCAGTGAGGGTAATAGCGACGAGCAGTACTTC. Its protein product is CASSEGNSDEQYF. The V call is TRBV10-1, the J call TRBJ2-7; possible D gene TRBD2, 5 bases. The CDR3 extends over 13 amino acids. Germline V gene data show CDR1 as WNHNN and CDR2 as SYGVQD (reference sequence). V gave up 2 bases and J gave up 5 bases, with 10 bases separating them.

The rearrangement uses TRBV5-6 and TRBJ2-5; no definite D call. The end of the DNA aligns better with TRBJ2-7, so the J call may be wrong. CDR3 length: 13 amino acids. CDR1 and CDR2 from the germline V gene are SGHDT and YYEEEE. As DNA, the CDR3 is TGTGCCAGCAGCATGATCGGAGACTACGAGCAGTACTTC. Translating it yields CASSMIGDYEQYF.

The chain recombines TRBV9 with TRBJ2-1, with 8 bases fitting TRBD2. The V and J ends lost 4 bases and 3 bases, in that order; junction bases with no gene match: 9. The CDR3 totals 16 residues. The germline gives CDR1 SGDLS, CDR2 YYNGEE. The CDR3 nucleotides read TGTGCCAGCAGCTTTGGACTAGCTAGAGTCTACAATGAGCAGTTCTTC. The encoded protein is CASSFGLARVYNEQFF.

This chain joins TRBV5-6 and TRBJ1-4, with 8 nucleotides matching TRBD1. The CDR3 runs to 16 residues. V gave up 2 bases and J gave up 0 bases; unmatched junction bases: 3. Germline V gene data show CDR1 as SGHDT and CDR2 as YYEEEE. CDR3 region: CASSFGTGATNEKLFF. CDR3 DNA sequence: TGTGCCAGCAGCTTTGGGACAGGTGCAACTAATGAAAAACTGTTTTTT. Combining the CDR3 with reference TRBV5-6 and TRBJ1-4 gives the whole variable domain DAGVTQSPTHLIKTRGQQVTLRCSPKSGHDTVSWYQQALGQGPQFIFQYYEEEERQRGNFPDRFSGHQFPNYSSELNVNALLLGDSALYLCASSFGTGATNEKLFFGSGTQLSVL.

The chain is built from TRBV28 and TRBJ2-1, with a tentative D call TRBD2 (6 bases). V dropped 3 bases and J dropped 0 bases, with 9 bases sitting between them. The CDR3 has 15 residues. CDR1 is MDHEN and CDR2 is SYDVKM in the germline V gene. CDR3 loop: CASSFGGASYNEQFF. In DNA form, the CDR3 reads TGTGCCAGCAGTTTCGGAGGGGCCTCCTACAATGAGCAGTTCTTC.

The J gene is TRBJ2-1, the V gene TRBV4-1; D is undetermined. This CDR3 has 12 residues. The V gene lost 2 bases and the J gene lost 4 bases, with 3 bases spanning the gap. Per the germline V gene, CDR1 is MGHRA and CDR2 is YSYEKL. CDR3 protein: CASSQQYNEQFF. As DNA, the CDR3 is TGCGCCAGCAGCCAACAGTACAATGAGCAGTTCTTC.

This chain connects TRBV5-1 to TRBJ1-1; D is unresolved. In germline, CDR1 is SGHRS, CDR2 YFSETQ. This CDR3 is 14 amino acids long. V lost 1 base and J lost 0, with 7 bases in between. CDR3 nucleotides: TGCGCCAGCAGCTTGACGGGGTTGAACACTGAAGCTTTCTTT. It specifies CASSLTGLNTEAFF.

J is TRBJ2-7 and V is TRBV4-2; TRBD2 agrees at 11 bases. The CDR3 has 14 residues. V was clipped by 4 bases and J by 3 bases; unmatched bases: 2. Germline V gene lookup returns CDR1 LGHNA and CDR2 YNFKEQ. CDR3 residues: CASSLSGRVYEQYF. CDR3 nucleotides: TGTGCCAGCAGCCTTAGCGGGAGGGTCTACGAGCAGTACTTC.

The V gene is TRBV7-8, the J gene TRBJ1-1; 7 bases line up with TRBD1. CDR1 and CDR2 (germline): SGHVS, FQNEAQ. V lost 8 bases, J lost 5 bases, and 8 bases stayed unmatched. This CDR3 has 13 amino acids. CDR3 DNA: TGTGCCAGCTCCCGGACAGGACAGACTGAAGCTTTCTTT. Amino acid sequence: CASSRTGQTEAFF.

This clone is medium-sized in the sample. The V call is TRBV28, the J call TRBJ2-1; D remains ambiguous. CDR3 length equals 11 residues. In germline, CDR1 is MDHEN, CDR2 SYDVKM. Between the trimmed V and J ends, which lost 6 bases and 5 bases, there was a span of 5 bases. The CDR3 nucleotides are TGTGCCAGCAGCCTTGACAATGAGCAGTTCTTC. Its translation is CASSLDNEQFF.

V usage is TRBV5-1 and J usage is TRBJ2-5; 8 bases align to TRBD2. The CDR3 spans 16 residues. The V gene end was trimmed by 4 bases and the J gene end by 2 bases; junction bases not matched to a gene: 10. Germline loops: CDR1 SGHRS, CDR2 YFSETQ. The CDR3 reads CASSVGLPSGQETQYF. Here the CDR3 DNA reads TGCGCCAGCAGCGTTGGCTTGCCTAGCGGGCAAGAGACCCAGTACTTC. Drawing the rest from reference TRBV5-1 and TRBJ2-5, the complete variable domain is KAGVTQTPRYLIKTRGQQVTLSCSPISGHRSVSWYQQTPGQGLQFLFEYFSETQRNKGNFPGRFSGRQFSNSRSEMNVSTLELGDSALYLCASSVGLPSGQETQYFGPGTRLLVL.

The J gene is TRBJ2-1, the V gene TRBV28; no clear D gene. Between the trimmed V and J ends, which lost 4 bases and 7 bases, there was a span of 14 bases. Germline CDR1 and CDR2: MDHEN and SYDVKM. This CDR3 spans 14 amino acids. In DNA form, the CDR3 reads TGTGCCAGCAGTTCCCTACCGCGAATTAATGAGCAGTTCTTC. This codes for CASSSLPRINEQFF. The full variable domain, rest sourced from reference TRBV28 and TRBJ2-1, is DVKVTQSSRYLVKRTGEKVFLECVQDMDHENMFWYRQDPGLGLRLIYFSYDVKMKEKGDIPEGYSVSREKKERFSLILESASTNQTSMYLCASSSLPRINEQFFGPGTRLTVL.

This chain links TRBV27 with TRBJ2-3, with 11 bases identical to TRBD1. This CDR3 is built from 17 residues. CDR1 and CDR2 (germline): MNHEY, SMNVEV (reference sequence). Trimming removed 2 bases from V and 10 bases from J; junction bases left unmatched: 14. The CDR3 DNA reads TGTGCCAGCAGTTTAGCGCCGGGACAGGGGGGGATGAGGGCGCAGTATTTT. Translated: CASSLAPGQGGMRAQYF.

The gene calls are TRBV7-6 and TRBJ2-3; maybe TRBD2 (6 bases). CDR1 is SGHVS, CDR2 FNYEAQ, per germline. The CDR3 sequence is 15 residues long. Trimming left V 5 bases short and J 0 bases short, with 12 bases between. CDR3 protein: CASSRGTYSTDTQYF. DNA of the CDR3: TGTGCCAGCAGCCGCGGGACTTACAGCACAGATACGCAGTATTTT.

V usage is TRBV9 and J usage is TRBJ2-7; 10 bases are a match to TRBD1. The germline gives CDR1 SGDLS, CDR2 YYNGEE. The CDR3 totals 18 residues. Trimming cost V 4 bases and J 6 bases; bases outside gene matches: 19. The CDR3: CASSPREGRGTGVFEQYF. The DNA of the CDR3 is TGTGCCAGCAGCCCCAGAGAGGGACGAGGGACAGGGGTCTTCGAGCAGTACTTC.

This clone was detected once. The V call is TRBV19, the J call TRBJ2-3; 14 bases align to TRBD2. Trimming took 5 bases from V and 14 from J; bases not matched to a gene: 15. Germline V lookup: CDR1 LNHDA, CDR2 SQIVND (reference sequence). The CDR3 contains 16 residues. CDR3 loop: CASSLLPGLAGAWPYF. The CDR3 DNA reads TGTGCCAGTAGTCTCCTTCCGGGACTAGCGGGGGCATGGCCGTATTTT.

J is TRBJ2-2 and V is TRBV10-3; possible D gene TRBD2, 5 bases. V was trimmed by 10 bases and J by 2 bases, leaving 11 bases between them. Germline V gene sequence: CDR1 ENHRY, CDR2 SYGVKD. The CDR3 length is 13 residues. The CDR3 reads CASRTENTGELFF. In DNA form, the CDR3 reads TGTGCCAGCAGGACTGAAAACACCGGGGAGCTGTTTTTT.

This rearrangement joins TRBV2 to TRBJ2-5; 11 bases line up with TRBD2. Gene TRBJ2-7 matches the end of the DNA better, so the J call may be wrong. This CDR3 has 15 amino acids. In germline, CDR1 is SNHLY, CDR2 FYNNEI. CDR3 in amino acids: CATSAGTSGSPEQYF. CDR3 sequence (DNA): TGTGCCACCTCAGCCGGAACTAGCGGGAGCCCCGAGCAGTACTTC.

J is TRBJ2-3 and V is TRBV27; 11 positions agree with TRBD2. Germline values: CDR1 MNHEY, CDR2 SMNVEV (reference sequence). The CDR3 spans 17 residues. V lost 0 bases to trimming and J lost 5 bases; unmatched junction nucleotides: 7. The CDR3 DNA sequence: TGTGCCAGCAGTTTATCTGCCGGACTAGCGGGCGGAGATACGCAGTATTTT. It yields the protein CASSLSAGLAGGDTQYF.

V and J are TRBV27 and TRBJ2-7; TRBD2 aligns across 7 bases. The CDR3 runs 15 residues. In germline, CDR1 is MNHEY, CDR2 SMNVEV (reference sequence). V was clipped by 2 bases and J by 1 base; unmatched bases: 5. The CDR3 bases are TGTGCCAGCAGTTTAGAAGGCGGGGGATCCTACGAGCAGTACTTC. It encodes CASSLEGGGSYEQYF.

The chain uses TRBV7-8 and TRBJ1-1; D might be TRBD1 (6 bases). Germline loops: CDR1 SGHVS, CDR2 FQNEAQ. Trimming left V 8 bases short and J 5 bases short, with 24 bases between. The CDR3 totals 16 residues. The CDR3 reads CASGSTTGTRETEAFF. CDR3 nucleotide sequence: TGTGCCAGCGGATCCACGACCGGGACAAGGGAGACTGAAGCTTTCTTT.

This clone was counted a single time. V and J are TRBV6-5 and TRBJ2-5, with 10 positions matching TRBD1. The closer fit of TRBJ2-7 to the DNA end suggests the J call may be wrong. CDR1 is MNHEY, CDR2 SVGAGI, per germline. The CDR3 spans 14 residues. The CDR3 region is CASSVGTGVYEQYF. CDR3 in DNA: TGTGCCAGCAGCGTTGGGACAGGGGTCTACGAGCAGTACTTC.

V is TRBV29-1 and J is TRBJ2-1, with 10 bases matching TRBD2. With 4 bases clipped from V and 7 bases from J, the junction kept 10 bases outside the gene matches. The CDR3 runs 15 residues. Per the germline V gene, CDR1 is SQVTM and CDR2 is ANQGSEA. The CDR3 sequence: CSVVGLAGVWNEQFF. CDR3 DNA sequence: TGCAGCGTTGTTGGGCTAGCGGGAGTATGGAATGAGCAGTTCTTC.